This is a list of T cell receptor beta chains from one sample in a study of blood T cells in healthy people across ages. MiXCR, applied by TCRdb to the 5' RACE reads, yields one record per CDR3 protein. This table holds 1.5 million to 2 million distinct CDR3 sequences, roughly 27% found once. The material sequenced was blood. The source is a young woman in good health. Both conserved end residues are part of each CDR3. The D gene is left open where the match is weak. Not every row has a clone size; where given, it reads once, few, many or a size class.

d_call cdr3_length j_call clone_size v_call cdr3_aa cdr3_nt
. 14 TRBJ1-1 few TRBV7-3 CASSPQASNTEAFF TGTGCCAGCAGCCCCCAGGCCAGTAACACTGAAGCTTTCTTT
. 13 TRBJ2-1 many TRBV7-3 CASSLSLADEQFF TGTGCCAGCAGCTTAAGCCTTGCAGATGAGCAGTTCTTC
. 16 TRBJ2-5 few TRBV5-1 CASSLSRQGLQRTQYF TGCGCCAGCAGCCTCTCCCGACAGGGACTGCAGCGGACCCAGTACTTC
TRBD2 18 TRBJ2-3 few TRBV7-2 CASSPAGGLAGVTDTQYF TGTGCCAGCAGCCCCGCCGGGGGACTAGCGGGGGTCACAGATACGCAGTATTTT
. 14 TRBJ2-4 . TRBV9 CASSVGVAQNIQYF TGTGCCAGCAGCGTAGGTGTAGCCCAAAACATTCAGTACTTC
. 16 TRBJ2-7 many TRBV11-3 CASSLGIGTGSAEQYF TGTGCCAGCAGCTTAGGAATCGGTACAGGAAGTGCCGAGCAGTACTTC
. 15 TRBJ1-2 . TRBV6-2/TRBV6-3 CARSFRGRPNYGYTF TGTGCCCGCAGTTTCCGGGGACGGCCCAACTATGGCTACACCTTC
. 14 TRBJ2-7 many TRBV28 CASSLWRGLPEQYF TGTGCCAGCAGTTTATGGCGCGGGCTGCCGGAGCAGTACTTC
TRBD2 16 TRBJ2-1 few TRBV9 CASRGRLAGGPNEQFF TGTGCCAGCAGGGGACGACTAGCGGGGGGTCCTAATGAGCAGTTCTTC
. 17 TRBJ2-5 few TRBV24-1 CATSDFRGGNVQETQYF TGTGCCACCAGTGATTTCAGAGGGGGGAATGTCCAAGAGACCCAGTACTTC
. 14 TRBJ2-1 . TRBV28 CASSSGLPYNEQFF TGTGCCAGCAGTTCCGGACTACCCTACAATGAGCAGTTCTTC
. 13 TRBJ2-2 . TRBV20-1 CSAGDTRTGELFF TGCAGTGCTGGTGATACGCGGACCGGGGAGCTGTTTTTT
TRBD1 17 TRBJ2-6 few TRBV29-1 CSVEEVGQDSGANVLTF TGCAGCGTTGAAGAGGTAGGACAGGACTCTGGGGCCAACGTCCTGACTTTC
. 15 TRBJ1-1 . TRBV9 CASSRLPVSHTEAFF TGTGCCAGCAGCAGATTACCCGTTAGTCACACTGAAGCTTTCTTT
. 15 TRBJ1-2 few TRBV5-1 CASSPDRPGRYGYTF TGCGCCAGCAGCCCTGATCGGCCAGGGCGCTATGGCTACACCTTC
TRBD1 12 TRBJ2-2 . TRBV29-1 CSATGASGELFF TGCAGCGCGACAGGGGCGAGCGGGGAGCTGTTTTTT
TRBD2 16 TRBJ2-1 . TRBV3-1 CASSPSLAGSRNEQFF TGTGCCAGCAGCCCCTCACTAGCGGGGTCGCGCAATGAGCAGTTCTTC
. 13 TRBJ2-1 few TRBV20-1 CSARDQGSNEQFF TGCAGTGCTAGAGATCAGGGGAGCAATGAGCAGTTCTTC
. 12 TRBJ2-1 few TRBV5-1 CASSPAINEQFF TGCGCCAGCAGCCCCGCTATAAATGAGCAGTTCTTC
. 15 TRBJ2-3 few TRBV28 CASSFPDIFTDTQYF TGTGCCAGCAGTTTCCCGGACATATTCACAGATACGCAGTATTTT
TRBD2 16 TRBJ2-7 few TRBV4-1 CASSQGWGGGDNEQYF TGCGCCAGCAGCCAAGGCTGGGGCGGGGGTGACAACGAGCAGTACTTC
TRBD1 14 TRBJ2-7 . TRBV27 CASQRTGPLHEQYF TGTGCCAGCCAAAGGACAGGGCCCCTCCACGAGCAGTACTTC
. 13 TRBJ2-1 . TRBV7-6 CASSTEIQETQFF TGTGCCAGCAGCACCGAAATCCAAGAGACCCAGTTCTTC
. 15 TRBJ1-6 few TRBV5-1 CASSAQGHPNSPLHF TGCGCCAGCAGCGCCCAGGGGCACCCCAATTCACCCCTCCACTTT
. 14 TRBJ2-3 few TRBV15 CATSTRGLADAQYF TGTGCCACCAGTACCCGTGGACTGGCCGATGCGCAGTATTTT
. 13 TRBJ1-1 . TRBV7-2 CASREDMNTEAFF TGTGCCAGCAGGGAAGACATGAACACTGAAGCTTTCTTT
. 13 TRBJ2-5 . TRBV11-2 CAAREMGQETQYF TGTGCCGCCCGGGAGATGGGGCAAGAGACCCAGTACTTC
TRBD2 16 TRBJ2-3 few TRBV7-7 CASSLDPSGGPDTQYF TGTGCCAGCAGCTTAGACCCTAGCGGGGGTCCCGATACGCAGTATTTT
. 14 TRBJ2-3 . TRBV28 CASTPDRTWDTQYF TGTGCCAGCACACCTGACAGGACGTGGGATACGCAGTATTTT
TRBD1 12 TRBJ2-7 . TRBV29-1 CSVQGGRAEQYF TGCAGCGTCCAAGGGGGCAGGGCCGAGCAGTACTTC
TRBD1 15 TRBJ2-7 . TRBV28 CASSPRQGAIYEQYF TGTGCCAGCAGTCCGAGACAGGGGGCCATCTACGAGCAGTACTTC
. 14 TRBJ2-1 many TRBV2 CASTPLSGYNEQFF TGTGCCAGCACCCCCCTCTCCGGTTACAATGAGCAGTTCTTC
. 15 TRBJ2-3 . TRBV12-3/TRBV12-4 CASRPNDVQGYTQYF TGTGCCAGCAGGCCCAACGACGTGCAGGGATACACGCAGTATTTT
. 16 TRBJ2-3 . TRBV9 CASSVGPGDSTDTQYF TGTGCCAGCAGCGTAGGTCCCGGGGATAGCACAGATACGCAGTATTTT
. 14 TRBJ2-4 many TRBV3-1 CASSQSRGGWIQYF TGTGCCAGCAGCCAGTCAAGGGGGGGCTGGATTCAGTACTTC
TRBD1 12 TRBJ1-2 many TRBV29-1 CSVAGQGYGYTF TGCAGCGTTGCCGGACAGGGCTATGGCTACACCTTC
. 15 TRBJ1-2 . TRBV20-1 CSARDGKGGDYGYTF TGCAGTGCTAGAGATGGGAAGGGGGGGGACTATGGCTACACCTTC
. 20 TRBJ1-2 . TRBV7-9 CASSLEVLSDEPDRNYGYTF TGTGCCAGCAGCTTAGAGGTTCTTAGTGATGAGCCGGATCGGAACTATGGCTACACCTTC
. 16 TRBJ2-7 many TRBV12-3/TRBV12-4 CASSSNSGATSYEQYF TGTGCCAGCAGTTCAAACTCCGGGGCCACATCCTACGAGCAGTACTTC
. 13 TRBJ1-1 . TRBV28 CASMGTMNTEAFF TGTGCCAGCATGGGAACTATGAACACTGAAGCTTTCTTT
. 12 TRBJ2-1 many TRBV30 CAWSGSQSEQFF TGTGCCTGGAGTGGTTCGCAGAGTGAGCAGTTCTTC
. 13 TRBJ2-5 once TRBV6-5 CASSEIVGETQYF TGTGCCAGCAGTGAAATAGTCGGAGAGACCCAGTACTTC